The 4 T cell receptor beta chains below all came from one sample that was sequenced in a study of OX40 agonist ivuxolimab in advanced cancers. Assay used: immunoSEQ multiplex PCR; TCRdb lists only in-frame clones, some missing. The sample has more than 85,000 clones, 90% seen once. The sequencing used CD4+ or CD8+ T cells sorted from blood, collected in a trial of the OX40 agonist ivuxolimab. All receptors derive from an adult with an advanced solid tumor such as melanoma, head and neck, liver or kidney cancer.

The chain combines TRBV7-9 with TRBJ1-1; D remains ambiguous. V was clipped by 5 bases and J by 4 bases, with 20 bases between them. This CDR3 region has 16 residues. Germline lookup yields CDR1 SEHNR and CDR2 FQNEAQ (reference sequence). CDR3 region: CASSHLSGVGPTEAFF. DNA for the CDR3: TGTGCCAGCAGCCACCTCTCCGGGGTAGGGCCCACTGAAGCTTTCTTT.

The rearrangement joins TRBV18 to TRBJ2-7, with 7 bases aligning to TRBD2. V lost 3 bases and J lost 6; bases outside the gene matches: 8. The CDR3 totals 14 residues. CDR1 KGHSH and CDR2 LQKENI come from the germline V gene. The CDR3 nucleotides read TGTGCCAGCTCACCCGGACTAGATCTCCGCGAGCAGTACTTC. This encodes CASSPGLDLREQYF.

The chain joins TRBV29-1 to TRBJ2-3; 12 bases are a match to TRBD2. The CDR3 runs to 14 residues. The V gene end was trimmed by 5 bases and the J gene end by 3 bases; junction bases not matched to a gene: 3. Germline assignment: CDR1 SQVTM and CDR2 ANQGSEA. This chain's CDR3 is CSVRTSGITDTQYF. The CDR3 DNA reads as TGCAGCGTTCGGACTAGCGGGATAACAGATACGCAGTATTTT.

Here the CDR3 reads CASSPQGIGETQYF. The CDR3 DNA reads as TGTGCCAGCTCACCACAGGGCATAGGGGAGACCCAGTACTTC. The rearrangement links TRBV18 to TRBJ2-5, with D unresolved. Germline assignment: CDR1 KGHSH and CDR2 LQKENI. V lost 1 base, J lost 5 bases, and 11 bases lay in between. The length of the CDR3 is 14 residues.